This T cell receptor (beta chain) was sequenced in a study of T cells in Graves' hyperthyroidism and ophthalmopathy. Overall study findings and caveats: In blood, most of the thyroid clonotypes expanded above 0.001 were also present.

TCR beta CDR3 regions were amplified from RNA. In the first-round RT-PCR of the TCR CDR3, the HTBI primer set was used. TCRdb reprocessed the multiplex PCR reads via MiXCR and lists one record per CDR3 protein. The table lists fewer than 600,000 distinct CDR3 sequences, approximately 15% of them singletons, with around a sixth in the top ten. This clonotype has just a few counts. The target antigen is unknown. Trimming took 8 bases from V and 7 from J, leaving 12 bases between them. Germline assignment: CDR1 PRHDT and CDR2 FYEKMQ (reference sequence). This CDR3 is built from 13 residues. The chain recombines TRBV13 with TRBJ1-6, with unresolved D. The sample comprised blood. This receptor was taken from a woman younger than 30 with Graves' hyperthyroidism. This chain's CDR3 is CASGRAGNSPLHF. As DNA, the CDR3 is TGTGCCAGCGGGCGGGCAGGCAATTCACCCCTCCACTTT.